One sample yielded the 9 T cell receptor beta chains listed below, sequenced in a study of blood T cell repertoires in COVID-19. Assay used: immunoSEQ multiplex PCR; TCRdb lists only in-frame clones, some missing. This table has about 24,000 clones, approximately 92% appearing once. Sample: peripheral blood. The receptors were sampled from a human donor in a cohort sampled during active COVID-19.

The V gene is TRBV19, the J gene TRBJ1-3; TRBD1 matches at 8 bases. CDR3 length equals 13 residues. Germline CDR1 is LNHDA and CDR2 is SQIVND (reference sequence). The ends lost 6 bases at V and 2 bases at J; junction bases unmatched: 0. CDR3 bases: TGTGCCAGTAGCAGGGGGCCTGGAAACACCATATATTTT. It specifies CASSRGPGNTIYF.

The chain uses TRBV4-3 and TRBJ1-4; D uncertain. The CDR3 runs 17 residues. Germline V gene sequence: CDR1 LGHNA, CDR2 YSLEER. Between the trimmed V and J ends, which lost 0 bases and 7 bases, there was a span of 18 bases. DNA of the CDR3: TGCGCCAGCAGCCAAGACTCCCTTTCGGGGTTGGGTGAAAAACTGTTTTTT. Its translation is CASSQDSLSGLGEKLFF.

The chain has TRBV27 and TRBJ1-5; D gene unclear. This CDR3 comprises 16 residues. Trimming shortened V by 7 bases and J by 2 bases, and 18 bases separated the two germline ends. Germline-derived CDR1 and CDR2 are MNHEY and SMNVEV (reference sequence). CDR3 nucleotide sequence: TGTGCCAGCACCCCTTCCGGGGTTCGGGGCAATCAGCCCCAGCATTTT. This sequence encodes CASTPSGVRGNQPQHF.

V usage is TRBV21-1 and J usage is TRBJ2-3; TRBD2, as called in the table, went unchecked against the DNA. TRBV21-1 is labeled a pseudogene. The CDR3 consists of 18 residues. The chain's CDR3 is CASRYSGRAGFFTDTQYF. The CDR3, as DNA: TGTGCCAGCAGATACAGCGGGAGGGCCGGATTCTTCACAGATACGCAGTATTTT.

V gene TRBV15 combines with J gene TRBJ2-1, with 7 bases aligning to TRBD1. The CDR3 consists of 15 residues. Unmatched junction bases numbered 14, after V lost 0 bases and J lost 15 bases. CDR1 is LNHNV, CDR2 YYDKDF, per germline (reference sequence). The CDR3 loop reads CATSRDGGQYIERFF. Here the CDR3 DNA reads TGTGCCACCAGCAGAGATGGGGGACAGTACATTGAGAGGTTCTTC. The full variable domain, its missing parts supplied by reference TRBV15 and TRBJ2-1, is DAMVIQNPRYQVTQFGKPVTLSCSQTLNHNVMYWYQQKSSQAPKLLFHYYDKDFNNEADTPDNFQSRRPNTSFCFLDIRSPGLGDTAMYLCATSRDGGQYIERFFGPGTRLTVL.

This sequence joins TRBV24-1 and TRBJ2-3, with TRBD2 matching 7 bases. From germline, CDR1 is KGHDR and CDR2 SFDVKD. The CDR3 sequence is 16 residues long. Trimming at V came to 4 bases and at J to 1 base, leaving 7 bases not matched to a gene. The CDR3 loop is CATSDGRSSGTDTQYF. The CDR3 DNA follows: TGTGCCACCAGTGACGGGAGGAGTTCGGGCACAGATACGCAGTATTTT.

CDR3 DNA sequence: TGTGCCAGCAGCGACGAGGGACTAAGCACCGGGGAGCTGTTTTTT. Protein sequence: CASSDEGLSTGELFF. This chain joins TRBV9 and TRBJ2-2; TRBD2 matches 7 bases. The CDR3 runs to 15 residues. Germline values: CDR1 SGDLS, CDR2 YYNGEE. The V segment lost 3 bases and the J segment 4 bases; nucleotides outside the gene matches: 6. The complete variable domain, with remaining parts taken from reference TRBV9 and TRBJ2-2, reads DSGVTQTPKHLITATGQRVTLRCSPRSGDLSVYWYQQSLDQGLQFLIQYYNGEERAKGNILERFSAQQFPDLHSELNLSSLELGDSALYFCASSDEGLSTGELFFGEGSRLTVL.

The rearrangement joins TRBV18 to TRBJ1-2; D call uncertain. The CDR3 consists of 17 residues. The V end was cut by 2 bases, the J end by 8 bases, with 24 bases between. Germline CDR1 and CDR2: KGHSH and LQKENI. For the CDR3, the DNA is TGTGCCAGCTCACCAATGGGAGCTCCGATGATGGGGTGGGGCTACACCTTC. As protein: CASSPMGAPMMGWGYTF.

The V call is TRBV30, the J call TRBJ2-7, with D uncertain. The CDR3 consists of 11 residues. The V and J ends lost 5 bases and 4 bases respectively, with 9 bases between them. Germline loops: CDR1 GTSNPN, CDR2 SVGIG (reference sequence). CDR3 nucleotide sequence: TGTGCCTGGGGCGACATTTACGAGCAGTACTTC. Translated, it gives CAWGDIYEQYF. The full variable domain, with the rest looked up from reference TRBV30 and TRBJ2-7, is SQTIHQWPATLVQPVGSPLSLECTVEGTSNPNLYWYRQAAGRGLQLLFYSVGIGQISSEVPQNLSASRPQDRQFILSSKKLLLSDSGFYLCAWGDIYEQYFGPGTRLTVT.